The clone carrying this T cell receptor (beta chain) was seen only once. Its specificity is not known. Repertoires were generated with immunoSEQ multiplex PCR, while TCRdb's copy carries only in-frame clones and drops some. The data contain approximately 90,000 clones, roughly 90% of them seen just once; the ten biggest clones take up approximately 5%. In germline, CDR1 is SGHNT, CDR2 YENEEA. V shed 0 bases and J shed 8 bases, with 11 bases lying between them. The CDR3 is 13 residues long. This sample is part of a study of T cell responses to AZD1222 COVID-19 vaccine. It was second doses at about 4 or about 12 weeks that were pooled. Findings of the study overall: Without day 14 samples, only post-peak T cell repertoires were studied. Baseline antibody screening turned up just six or seven seropositive AZD1222 recipients. Spike-specific TCR breadth and depth went up after people got two AZD1222 doses.

The rearrangement uses TRBV11-3 and TRBJ2-7; D is unresolved. The TCR sequence derives from an adult who received the AZD1222 COVID-19 vaccine. The source was peripheral blood, collected 28 days after the second AZD1222 dose. The CDR3, as DNA: TGTGCCAGCAGCTTAGATCGGGCAGCCCAGCAGTACTTC. Translation: CASSLDRAAQQYF.